The 29 T cell receptor beta chains reported below all come from one sample, sequenced in a study of T-cell memory formation after mild COVID-19. TCRdb processed the 5' RACE reads anew with MiXCR; each CDR3 protein has one entry. The table records some 120,000 distinct CDR3 sequences, approximately 6.3% of them present only once. Sample: PBMCs or a T cell subset sorted from them (not recorded which). The receptors derive from an adult woman who had mild COVID-19 (a few samples of this study predate the infection). Cell type and time point are not known.

This clonotype has only a few counts. The chain joins TRBV18 to TRBJ2-7, with TRBD2 matching over 15 bases. Trimming removed 8 bases from V and 0 bases from J; junction bases left unmatched: 8. From germline, CDR1 is KGHSH and CDR2 LQKENI. The CDR3 is made up of 17 amino acids. The CDR3 DNA sequence: TGTGCCAGCGCCGGGACTAGCGGGAGGTATGGCTCCTACGAGCAGTACTTC. It codes for CASAGTSGRYGSYEQYF.

The sample holds many counts of this clonotype. This chain connects TRBV11-1 to TRBJ2-7, with 7 bases aligning to TRBD1. The CDR3 has 15 residues. The V gene end was trimmed by 5 bases and the J gene end by 0 bases; junction bases not matched to a gene: 7. CDR1 and CDR2 (germline): SGHAT, FQDESV (reference sequence). This CDR3 reads CASSDRVRSSYEQYF. The CDR3 DNA follows: TGTGCCAGCAGCGACAGGGTTCGGAGCTCCTACGAGCAGTACTTC. Supplemented by reference TRBV11-1 and TRBJ2-7, the full variable domain reads EAEVAQSPRYKITEKSQAVAFWCDPISGHATLYWYRQILGQGPELLVQFQDESVVDDSQLPKDRFSAERLKGVDSTLKIQPAELGDSAMYLCASSDRVRSSYEQYFGPGTRLTVT.

The chain has TRBV3-1 and TRBJ1-6, with 10 bases that match TRBD1. CDR1 is LGHDT and CDR2 is YNNKEL in the germline V gene (reference sequence). CDR3 length: 14 amino acids. V trimming: 4 bases; J trimming: 10 bases; junction bases outside the gene matches: 4. The CDR3 loop is CASSPWDRGSPLHF. DNA for the CDR3: TGTGCCAGCAGCCCATGGGACAGGGGCTCACCCCTCCACTTT.

This clonotype was counted ten times or more. The rearrangement joins TRBV15 to TRBJ2-1; tentatively, D is TRBD2 (7 bases). Germline V gene data show CDR1 as LNHNV and CDR2 as YYDKDF (reference sequence). There are 14 residues in the CDR3. Trimming stripped 3 bases from V and 8 bases from J, with 14 bases between. CDR3 sequence (DNA): TGTGCCACCAGCAGGGGCGCGGGGGCGGATGAGCAGTTCTTC. Its translation is CATSRGAGADEQFF.

The rearrangement links TRBV7-2 to TRBJ1-5; possible D gene TRBD1, 6 bases. V was clipped by 4 bases and J by 6 bases, with 13 bases between them. Germline lookup yields CDR1 SGHTA and CDR2 FQGNSA. CDR3 length: 14 residues. CDR3 protein: CASSSSEGGQPQHF. In DNA, the CDR3 is TGTGCCAGCAGCTCGAGCGAGGGGGGTCAGCCCCAGCATTTT.

This chain joins TRBV4-2 and TRBJ2-4; no clear D. The CDR3 runs to 15 residues. The V end lost 0 bases, the J end lost 5 bases, and 11 bases lay between the germline ends. CDR1 and CDR2 (germline): LGHNA, YNFKEQ. CDR3: CASSQEGLVENIQYF. CDR3 nucleotide sequence: TGTGCCAGCAGCCAAGAAGGTTTGGTCGAAAACATTCAGTACTTC.

This clonotype was found many times. The CDR3 loop is CSVDRFTDTQYF. Written as DNA, the CDR3 is TGCAGCGTTGATCGGTTCACAGATACGCAGTATTTT. V and J are TRBV29-1 and TRBJ2-3; D is uncertain. Germline lookup yields CDR1 SQVTM and CDR2 ANQGSEA. Deletions cut 3 bases from V and 2 bases from J, with 6 bases between. CDR3 size: 12 residues.

Many counts were recorded for this clonotype. The chain is built from TRBV3-1 and TRBJ1-2; D unclear. This CDR3 is 14 amino acids long. Germline assignment: CDR1 LGHDT and CDR2 YNNKEL (reference sequence). Trimming pared 1 base from V and 4 bases from J, leaving 10 bases between. The CDR3 sequence is CASSQGPAGYGYTF. The CDR3 region has the DNA TGTGCCAGCAGCCAAGGACCCGCTGGCTATGGCTACACCTTC.

This clonotype has just a few counts. The V and J genes are TRBV14 and TRBJ1-1; D is undetermined. The ends were cut back, 3 bases at V and 3 bases at J, with 5 bases in the middle. The CDR3 contains 12 residues. Germline V CDR1 and CDR2: SGHDN, FVKESK. CDR3 coding DNA: TGTGCCAGCAGCCAGCAGGACACTGAAGCTTTCTTT. This codes for CASSQQDTEAFF. Complete variable domain (other parts from reference TRBV14 and TRBJ1-1): EAGVTQFPSHSVIEKGQTVTLRCDPISGHDNLYWYRRVMGKEIKFLLHFVKESKQDESGMPNNRFLAERTGGTYSTLKVQPAELEDSGVYFCASSQQDTEAFFGQGTRLTVV.

This clonotype was counted many times. The chain joins TRBV5-1 to TRBJ2-1; 11 nucleotides match TRBD2. With 3 bases clipped from V and 0 bases from J, the junction kept 2 bases outside the gene matches. Germline CDR1 reads SGHRS; CDR2 reads YFSETQ. The CDR3 covers 16 residues. As DNA, the CDR3 is TGCGCCAGCAGCTCCGGACTAGCGGGCTCCTACAATGAGCAGTTCTTC. Its protein product is CASSSGLAGSYNEQFF.

This clonotype was seen ten or more times. This chain uses TRBV3-1 with TRBJ1-1; D call uncertain. This CDR3 is 12 amino acids long. V lost 4 bases and J 8 bases, leaving 11 bases between the germline ends. Germline V gives CDR1 LGHDT, CDR2 YNNKEL (reference sequence). The CDR3 sequence is CASSLRGGEAFF. The CDR3 DNA is TGTGCCAGCAGCCTAAGAGGAGGGGAAGCTTTCTTT.

This clonotype was counted between two and nine times. The rearrangement joins TRBV6-6 to TRBJ1-1; tentative D call: TRBD1 (5 bases). The CDR3 covers 13 residues. Germline V gene lookup returns CDR1 MNHNY and CDR2 SVGAGI (reference sequence). V lost 5 bases to trimming and J lost 1 base, with 8 bases between them. The CDR3 DNA sequence: TGTGCCAGCAGTATGGGGCGGAACACTGAAGCTTTCTTT. Translating gives CASSMGRNTEAFF.

This chain links TRBV7-6 with TRBJ2-1; 7 bases are shared with TRBD1. Germline V lookup: CDR1 SGHVS, CDR2 FNYEAQ. V trimming: 1 base; J trimming: 8 bases; junction bases outside the gene matches: 2. This CDR3 has 13 amino acids. CDR3 loop: CASSLDRGDEQFF. For the CDR3, the DNA is TGTGCCAGCAGCTTAGACAGGGGCGATGAGCAGTTCTTC.

The chain employs TRBV3-1 and TRBJ2-5; TRBD2 matches 9 bases. The CDR3 totals 16 residues. CDR1 LGHDT and CDR2 YNNKEL come from the germline V gene (reference sequence). Germline trimming cut 5 bases from V and 7 bases from J; bases unmatched to any gene: 14. The CDR3 protein is CASSSLRLAVMGTQYF. CDR3 DNA sequence: TGTGCCAGCAGCTCCCTGCGACTAGCGGTCATGGGGACCCAGTACTTC.

The rearrangement links TRBV5-1 to TRBJ2-7; 11 bases line up with TRBD2. The V and J ends lost 4 bases and 5 bases, in that order; junction bases with no gene match: 11. The CDR3 is 16 residues long. Germline V lookup: CDR1 SGHRS, CDR2 YFSETQ. CDR3 amino acids: CASSPNSGRGTDEQYF. CDR3 sequence (DNA): TGCGCCAGCAGCCCAAATAGCGGGAGGGGAACGGACGAGCAGTACTTC.

This clonotype was found a few times. V is TRBV5-4 and J is TRBJ2-7, with TRBD2 identical over 7 bases. The CDR3 consists of 14 residues. After removal of 1 base from V and 2 bases from J, the junction contained 3 bases not matched to a gene. Germline V lookup: CDR1 SGHNT, CDR2 YYREEE (reference sequence). CDR3 in amino acids: CASSLRREPYEQYF. DNA for the CDR3: TGTGCCAGCAGCTTGCGGCGGGAGCCCTACGAGCAGTACTTC.

The rearrangement uses TRBV20-1 and TRBJ1-1, with D unresolved. V gave up 4 bases and J gave up 11 bases, with 14 bases separating them. The germline gives CDR1 DFQATT, CDR2 SNEGSKA (reference sequence). The CDR3 consists of 11 residues. Here the CDR3 reads CSAKEGARAFF. The DNA of the CDR3 is TGCAGTGCTAAGGAGGGCGCCCGGGCTTTCTTT.

This clonotype came up a few times. The chain couples TRBV12-3 or TRBV12-4 to TRBJ2-2; TRBD1 matches at 7 bases. The CDR3 loop spans 14 amino acids. The V segment lost 6 bases and the J segment 6 bases; nucleotides outside the gene matches: 7. The CDR3 reads CASSQTTGPGELFF. DNA for the CDR3: TGTGCCAGCAGCCAGACGACAGGGCCCGGGGAGCTGTTTTTT.

The table lists this clonotype with many counts. CDR3 residues: CASSPFTGDYEQYF. In nucleotides, the CDR3 is TGCGCCAGCAGCCCCTTCACAGGGGACTACGAGCAGTACTTC. The chain has TRBV4-3 and TRBJ2-7, with 7 positions matching TRBD1. J was trimmed by 3 bases and V by 4 bases; bases with no gene match: 6. Germline CDR1 LGHNA, CDR2 YSLEER. The length of the CDR3 is 14 residues.

In this sample, this clonotype turned up a few times. The chain carries TRBV11-2 and TRBJ2-5; 9 nucleotides align to TRBD1. This CDR3 comprises 17 residues. CDR1 and CDR2 from the germline V gene are SGHAT and FQNNGV. Losses at the gene ends were 6 bases for V and 3 bases for J; bases not matched to a gene: 14. In nucleotides, the CDR3 is TGTGCCAGCAGACCCATCAGCCGGGGGACAGGGAAAGAGACCCAGTACTTC. It encodes CASRPISRGTGKETQYF.

This clonotype was observed many times. This sequence joins TRBV20-1 and TRBJ1-2; D ambiguous. The germline V gene has CDR1 DFQATT and CDR2 SNEGSKA (reference sequence). The CDR3 runs 11 residues. V was trimmed by 0 bases and J by 6 bases, leaving 5 bases between them. CDR3 protein: CSARDFNGYTF. CDR3 nucleotides: TGCAGTGCTAGAGACTTCAATGGCTACACCTTC.

V and J are TRBV29-1 and TRBJ2-7, with 9 bases lining up with TRBD2. Germline-derived CDR1 and CDR2 are SQVTM and ANQGSEA. The CDR3 sequence is 15 residues long. V shed 6 bases and J 3 bases; nucleotides not matched to a gene: 12. The CDR3 DNA sequence: TGCAGCGTCCGCCGGACAGCGGGAGGAGACTACGAGCAGTACTTC. Translated, it gives CSVRRTAGGDYEQYF.

This clonotype has at least ten counts. The gene calls are TRBV24-1 and TRBJ1-3; no firm D call. V was shortened by 3 bases and J by 1 base, with 6 bases between the two germline ends. Germline V CDR1 and CDR2: KGHDR, SFDVKD. This CDR3 comprises 14 residues. CDR3 residues: CATSDQNSGNTIYF. DNA for the CDR3: TGTGCCACCAGTGATCAGAATTCTGGAAACACCATATATTTT.

The V gene is TRBV5-5, the J gene TRBJ1-2; 8 bases are a match to TRBD1. The V segment lost 2 bases and the J segment 4 bases; nucleotides outside the gene matches: 4. Per germline, CDR1 SGHKS and CDR2 YYEKEE (reference sequence). The CDR3 length is 14 residues. CDR3 loop: CASSLSGTGYGYTF. CDR3 coding DNA: TGTGCCAGCAGCTTAAGCGGGACAGGCTATGGCTACACCTTC.

The chain has TRBV24-1 and TRBJ2-7; D unclear. The CDR3 is made up of 12 amino acids. V lost 3 bases and J 5 bases, leaving 7 bases between the germline ends. Germline V gene lookup returns CDR1 KGHDR and CDR2 SFDVKD. The CDR3 region has the DNA TGTGCCACCAGTGATGACGGAGACGAGCAGTACTTC. This encodes CATSDDGDEQYF.

This clonotype was counted only a few times. V and J are TRBV7-2 and TRBJ2-7; 12 nucleotides agree with TRBD2. This CDR3 is 16 amino acids long. Trimming removed 2 bases from V and 1 base from J; junction bases left unmatched: 3. Germline V gives CDR1 SGHTA, CDR2 FQGNSA. The CDR3 region is CASSLSLAGGSYEQYF. The CDR3 DNA reads TGTGCCAGCAGCTTAAGTCTAGCGGGGGGGTCCTACGAGCAGTACTTC.

This clonotype has at least ten counts. The chain employs TRBV6-5 and TRBJ2-1; D is perhaps TRBD2 (6 bases). CDR3 length equals 16 residues. CDR1 MNHEY and CDR2 SVGAGI come from the germline V gene. Trimming pared 2 bases from V and 2 bases from J, leaving 13 bases between. CDR3 loop: CASSYGAGKTYNEQFF. DNA for the CDR3: TGTGCCAGCAGTTACGGGGCGGGAAAGACCTACAATGAGCAGTTCTTC.

This clonotype was seen a few times. The chain employs TRBV4-2 and TRBJ2-1; tentatively, D is TRBD1 or TRBD2 (5 bases each). V shed 0 bases and J shed 0 bases, with 12 bases lying between them. The CDR3 contains 17 residues. Germline CDR1 is LGHNA and CDR2 is YNFKEQ. CDR3 region: CASSQDTGGYSYNEQFF. CDR3 bases: TGTGCCAGCAGCCAAGATACAGGCGGGTACTCCTACAATGAGCAGTTCTTC.

This clonotype appeared a few times. The chain is built from TRBV18 and TRBJ2-5, with 10 bases fitting TRBD2. The CDR3 length is 21 residues. The ends lost 5 bases at V and 5 bases at J; junction bases unmatched: 26. Germline CDR1 is KGHSH and CDR2 is LQKENI. In DNA, the CDR3 is TGTGCCAGCTCAAGCCTCGGGCCCACTAGCGGGACTAAACATGCCCGTGAGACCCAGTACTTC. This gives the protein CASSSLGPTSGTKHARETQYF.